This T cell receptor beta chain is drawn from a study of PD-1 blockade in classical Hodgkin lymphoma. General observations from the study: Exclusion was applied to patients who started nivolumab under 1 year after ASCT.

Data came from immunoSEQ multiplex PCR; TCRdb stores just in-frame clones and leaves some out. This repertoire shows 39,000 or so clones, about 88% found once; its top ten account for 5% to 6.5%. In regard to this clone: Its antigen is as yet unknown.

All patients relapsed after autologous stem cell transplantation, and brentuximab vedotin exposure varied. Germline V lookup: CDR1 SGHRS, CDR2 YFSETQ. This CDR3 is built from 15 residues. V dropped 2 bases and J dropped 0 bases, with 12 bases sitting between them. The clonotype comes from a human donor with classical Hodgkin lymphoma. The sample was peripheral blood mononuclear cells (PBMCs), taken before the second cycle of nivolumab. The genes are TRBV5-1 and TRBJ2-7; D is perhaps TRBD2 (7 bases). The CDR3 DNA follows: TGCGCCAGCAGCTTTGGGGGGGCTTACTCCTACGAGCAGTACTTC. This encodes CASSFGGAYSYEQYF.